These T cell receptor beta chains were read from a single sample in a study of T cell repertoires in cytomegalovirus infection. Their antigens remain unidentified. A single record per CDR3 protein comes from TCRdb applying MiXCR to the reads. The data show 450,000 to 550,000 distinct CDR3 sequences, with under 55% seen just once and around 45% held by the top ten. The material was cultured PBMCs, obtained from culture after CMV antigen stimulation. The receptor source for this set is a human donor in good health (CMV status not recorded). Some clones in this sample may be carry-over from other donors' samples. The CDR3 runs from the conserved cysteine through the conserved F or W.

J gene: TRBJ1-2
CDR3 length: 14
V gene: TRBV9
CDR3 protein: CASSVFAGSYGYTF

J gene: TRBJ2-7
CDR3 length: 13
V gene: TRBV6-6
CDR3 protein: CASSKQGADEQYF

J gene: TRBJ2-7
CDR3 length: 17
V gene: TRBV6-2/TRBV6-3
CDR3 protein: CASSYDRGVDLTYEQYF

J gene: TRBJ1-1
CDR3 length: 13
V gene: TRBV7-9
CDR3 protein: CAILLQGYSEAFF

J gene: TRBJ2-5
CDR3 length: 14
V gene: TRBV7-2
CDR3 protein: CASSWGGGSETQYF

J gene: TRBJ2-7
CDR3 length: 15
V gene: TRBV28
CDR3 protein: CASSRAGQGRYEQYF

J gene: TRBJ1-4
CDR3 length: 16
V gene: TRBV7-8
CDR3 protein: CASSLDSGRWGGKLFF

J gene: TRBJ2-3
CDR3 length: 15
V gene: TRBV7-8
CDR3 protein: CASSRDWRTTDTQYF

J gene: TRBJ2-5
CDR3 length: 16
V gene: TRBV12-3/TRBV12-4
CDR3 protein: CASLDGGTSGMETQYF

J gene: TRBJ2-1
CDR3 length: 17
V gene: TRBV4-1
CDR3 protein: CASSQGRPGQGFNEQFF

J gene: TRBJ2-7
CDR3 length: 15
V gene: TRBV5-1
CDR3 protein: CASSLMGAGSSEQYF

J gene: TRBJ2-5
CDR3 length: 14
V gene: TRBV7-6
CDR3 protein: CASITGGKEETQYF

J gene: TRBJ2-6
CDR3 length: 14
V gene: TRBV12-3/TRBV12-4
CDR3 protein: CASSSLEGANVLTF